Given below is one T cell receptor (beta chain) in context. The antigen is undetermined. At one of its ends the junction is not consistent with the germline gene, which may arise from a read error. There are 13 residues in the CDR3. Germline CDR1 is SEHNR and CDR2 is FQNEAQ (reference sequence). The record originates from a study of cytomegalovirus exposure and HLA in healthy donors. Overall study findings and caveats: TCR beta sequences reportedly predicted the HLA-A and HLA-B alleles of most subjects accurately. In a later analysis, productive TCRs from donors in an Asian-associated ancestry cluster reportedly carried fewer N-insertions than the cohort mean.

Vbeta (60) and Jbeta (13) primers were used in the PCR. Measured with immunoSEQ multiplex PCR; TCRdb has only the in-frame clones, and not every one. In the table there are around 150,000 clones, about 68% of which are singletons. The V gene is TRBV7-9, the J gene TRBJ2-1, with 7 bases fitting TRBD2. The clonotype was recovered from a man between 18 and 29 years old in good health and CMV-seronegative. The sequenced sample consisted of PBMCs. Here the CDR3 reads CSSRREWFNEQFF. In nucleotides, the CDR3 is TGTTCCAGCAGGCGGGAGTGGTTCAATGAGCAGTTCTTC. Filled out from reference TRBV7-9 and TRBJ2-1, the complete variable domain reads DTGVSQNPRHKITKRGQNVTFRCDPISEHNRLYWYRQTLGQGPEFLTYFQNEAQLEKSRLLSDRFSAERPKGSFSTLEIQRTEQGDSAMYLCSSRREWFNEQFFGPGTRLTVL.